The next 10 T cell receptor beta chains were all read from a single sample in a study of blood T cell repertoires in COVID-19. Sequenced by immunoSEQ multiplex PCR; TCRdb stores in-frame clones only, minus some. Found here are 150,000 or so clones, more than 65% of them singletons; the top ten hold about 5.3%. Sequencing input: PBMCs or T cells enriched from blood (not recorded which). The receptor set was obtained from a middle-aged woman with acute COVID-19.

The chain employs TRBV21-1 and TRBJ1-1; TRBD1 is the table's D call, not checked against the DNA. TRBV21-1 is a documented pseudogene. This CDR3 is 17 amino acids long. The CDR3 DNA reads as TGTGCCAGCAGCCAAGGGGGGCACCCCACGTGGAACACTGAAGCTTTCTTT. Its translation is CASSQGGHPTWNTEAFF.

The CDR3 bases are TGTGCCAGCAGCTTACCGGGCTCCGGGGGGACCCAGTACTTC. Translating it yields CASSLPGSGGTQYF. This chain links TRBV5-6 with TRBJ2-5; tentative D call: TRBD2 (6 bases). V was cut by 2 bases and J by 7 bases, with 15 bases left in between. The germline V gene has CDR1 SGHDT and CDR2 YYEEEE. This CDR3 contains 14 residues.

This chain joins TRBV27 and TRBJ2-7, with 14 positions matching TRBD2. The length of the CDR3 is 18 residues. Germline V gives CDR1 MNHEY, CDR2 SMNVEV (reference sequence). The J segment lost 0 bases and the V segment lost 4 bases, leaving 8 bases of the junction unmatched. The CDR3, as DNA: TGTGCCAGCAGTTCATCGGGACTAGCGGGAGTCCCCTCCTACGAGCAGTACGTC. Protein sequence: CASSSSGLAGVPSYEQYV.

V and J are TRBV6-4 and TRBJ2-7; 8 bases agree with TRBD2. The germline CDR1 and CDR2 sequences are MRHNA and SNTAGT. The V and J ends lost 9 bases and 3 bases, in that order; junction bases with no gene match: 25. The length of the CDR3 is 19 residues. CDR3 in DNA: TGTGCCAGGATGCCCTCTTTGGAGGGCGGGAGGACTACCCTCTACGAGCAGTACGTC. It yields the protein CARMPSLEGGRTTLYEQYV.

This clone was counted a few times. This chain uses TRBV25-1 with TRBJ2-7; TRBD1 matches 9 bases. Per the germline V gene, CDR1 is MGHDK and CDR2 is SYGVNS. The junction had 8 bases not matched to a gene; V was cut back by 5 bases and J by 3 bases. The CDR3 covers 15 residues. CDR3 region: CASSRGQGQNYEQYF. The CDR3 nucleotides read TGTGCCAGCAGTCGGGGACAGGGCCAAAACTACGAGCAGTACTTC.

The V gene is TRBV6-5, the J gene TRBJ2-7; TRBD2 agrees at 7 bases. The CDR3 consists of 14 residues. Germline V gives CDR1 MNHEY, CDR2 SVGAGI. J gave up 6 bases and V 10 bases, and 15 bases lay outside the gene matches. CDR3 sequence (DNA): TGTGCCACCGCCCGTAGGCGGGAGACGGGCGAGCAGTACTTC. Translating gives CATARRRETGEQYF.

The V gene is TRBV19, the J gene TRBJ2-1, with 8 positions matching TRBD1. With V trimmed by 6 bases and J by 6 bases, 10 bases remained unmatched. CDR1 and CDR2 from the germline V gene are LNHDA and SQIVND (reference sequence). The CDR3 contains 15 residues. CDR3 DNA: TGTGCCAGTAGGATGACAGGGGTGTTCGGCAATGAGCAGTTCTTC. Its translation is CASRMTGVFGNEQFF.

The chain uses TRBV4-1 and TRBJ1-5; unclear D gene. CDR1 and CDR2 from the germline V gene are MGHRA and YSYEKL. This CDR3 has 14 amino acids. The V and J ends lost 0 bases and 6 bases respectively, with 9 bases between them. DNA for the CDR3: TGCGCCAGCAGCCAAGACGATTCGGGTCAGCCCCAGCATTTT. It translates to CASSQDDSGQPQHF.

CDR3 amino acids: CASSLYGGILSYEQYF. CDR3 coding DNA: TGTGCCAGCAGCTTATATGGCGGTATACTCTCCTACGAGCAGTACTTC. The chain couples TRBV7-8 to TRBJ2-7; D uncertain. Germline lookup yields CDR1 SGHVS and CDR2 FQNEAQ. Trimming left V 2 bases short and J 0 bases short, with 14 bases between. CDR3 length: 16 amino acids.

This chain joins TRBV24-1 and TRBJ2-1, with TRBD1 matching over 9 bases. The CDR3 length is 16 residues. Trimming cost V 4 bases and J 6 bases; bases outside gene matches: 9. The germline V gene has CDR1 KGHDR and CDR2 SFDVKD. CDR3 DNA: TGTGCCACCAGTGACCGGACGGGACAGGGTATCAATGAGCAGTTCTTC. Protein product: CATSDRTGQGINEQFF.